A single sample is the source of the 17 T cell receptor beta chains below, sequenced in a study of CD8+ T cells in alopecia areata. The authors extracted RNA and reverse transcribed it into cDNA as the sequencing template. Data came from immunoSEQ multiplex PCR; TCRdb stores just in-frame clones and leaves some out. The table records 90,000 to 130,000 clones without singletons, the ten largest covering roughly a fifth. Input material: lesional skin. These receptors all stem from a C3H/HeJ mouse with alopecia areata. The mouse strain carries the MHC haplotype H2-k.

A note on this clone: Genes and germline come from the mouse. The CDR3 goes on 4 residues after the read ends, and that part is filled in from the germline J gene. This chain joins TRBV1 and TRBJ2-5; the match to TRBD1 covers 7 bases. CDR1 is NSQYPW and CDR2 is LRSPGD in the germline V gene (reference sequence). The CDR3 sequence is 15 residues long. CDR3 DNA, as far as it was read: TGCACCTGCAGTGCAGATAGTGACAGGGCAGAC. Protein sequence: CTCSADSDRAD. The full CDR3 protein is CTCSADSDRADTQYF.

Concerning this clone: Here the gene names and germline are mouse. The CDR3 is cut off 4 residues early in the read; its end comes from the germline J gene. The chain recombines TRBV13-1 with TRBJ1-2; D not resolved. CDR3 size: 13 residues. Germline-derived CDR1 and CDR2 are NSHNY and SYGAGN. V lost 0 bases and J lost 2, with 5 bases in between. CDR3 amino acids: CASSDALNSDYTF. CDR3 DNA, as far as it was read: TGTGCCAGCAGTGATGCTTTGAACTCC.

This clone was detected a few times. Gene labels here are mouse ones. The read is 4 residues too short to cover the CDR3 end, so that end is filled in from the germline J gene. This rearrangement joins TRBV1 to TRBJ1-2, with D possibly TRBD1 on 5 matching bases. This CDR3 contains 13 residues. Looked up from germline, CDR1 is NSQYPW and CDR2 is LRSPGD (reference sequence). CDR3 protein: CTCSARQRSDYTF. Incomplete CDR3 DNA: TGCACCTGCAGTGCGAGACAGAGGTCC. Full variable domain (remainder filled in from reference TRBV1 and TRBJ1-2): VTLLEQNPRWRLVPRGQAVNLRCILKNSQYPWMSWYQQDLQKQLQWLFTLRSPGDKEVKSLPGADYLATRVTDTELRLQVANMSQGRTLYCTCSARQRSDYTFGSGTRLLVI.

The table lists this clone with a few counts. At residue 11, the DNA translation does not agree with TCRdb's protein; the protein displayed here is the one encoded by the DNA. Mouse gene names and germline throughout. The read comes to an end 3 residues before the CDR3 does, leaving the germline J gene to fill in the end. The rearrangement uses TRBV19 and TRBJ1-3; D possibly corresponds to TRBD1 (5 bases). In germline, CDR1 is FNHDT, CDR2 SITEND (reference sequence). This CDR3 contains 14 residues. Trimming left V 7 bases short and J 1 base short, with 12 bases between. The covered CDR3 bases are TGTGCCAGCGCAGACAGAATCTCTGGAAATACG. This codes for CASADRISGNT. The whole CDR3 is CASADRISGNTLYF.

This clone has just a few counts. Gene names denote mouse genes. The CDR3 is cut off 4 residues early in the read; its end comes from the germline J gene. V and J are TRBV13-1 and TRBJ2-1; D perhaps matches TRBD2 (5 bases). This CDR3 contains 12 residues. V lost 5 bases to trimming and J lost 4 bases, with 7 bases between them. Germline CDR1 NSHNY, CDR2 SYGAGN. This CDR3 reads CASRDFYAEQFF. Incomplete CDR3 DNA: TGTGCCAGCAGGGACTTTTATGCT.

In its sample, this clone was seen a few times. Mouse gene names and germline throughout. The read ends 4 residues shy of where the CDR3 ends; the end is completed using the germline J gene. V is TRBV13-3 and J is TRBJ2-5, with a weak D call TRBD1 (6 bases). Per the germline V gene, CDR1 is NNHDY and CDR2 is SYVADS. The CDR3 has 14 amino acids. The V end lost 5 bases, the J end lost 2 bases, and 12 bases lay between the germline ends. The part of the CDR3 DNA that was read is TGTGCCAGCAGACCTCAGGGGCTCCAAGAC. Translation gives CASRPQGLQD. The entire CDR3 sequence reads CASRPQGLQDTQYF.

This clone has a count of ten or more. Gene names follow the mouse nomenclature. With the read ending 4 residues before the CDR3 end, the germline J gene is used to fill in that end. This chain connects TRBV13-3 to TRBJ2-3, with 10 bases that match TRBD1. Germline CDR1 reads NNHDY; CDR2 reads SYVADS. The CDR3 consists of 15 residues. With 3 bases clipped from V and 3 bases from J, the junction kept 4 bases outside the gene matches. The CDR3 loop is CASSGQGAQAETLYF. The sequenced part of the CDR3 DNA is TGTGCCAGCAGTGGACAGGGGGCGCAGGCAGAA.

On this clone itself: Mouse gene names apply. Coverage ceases 4 residues before the CDR3 finishes, and the germline J gene fills in the end. The chain carries TRBV13-3 and TRBJ2-4; 7 bases line up with TRBD2. The CDR3 runs 16 residues. Germline V gene lookup returns CDR1 NNHDY and CDR2 SYVADS. The junction had 6 bases not matched to a gene; V was cut back by 2 bases and J by 0 bases. The sequenced part of the CDR3 DNA is TGTGCCAGCAGTGAGGCGACTGGGTATAGTCAAAAC. Protein product: CASSEATGYSQN. The full CDR3 is CASSEATGYSQNTLYF.

The sample holds a few counts of this clone. The genes and germline here are from mouse. Read sequence stops 4 residues before the CDR3 end, and the germline J gene provides the missing end. This chain links TRBV1 with TRBJ2-3; TRBD2 matches at 8 bases. Unmatched junction bases numbered 6, after V lost 0 bases and J lost 1 base. Germline CDR1 and CDR2: NSQYPW and LRSPGD (reference sequence). The CDR3 totals 17 residues. The CDR3 spells CTCSADQGWGGAETLYF. CDR3 DNA (partial): TGCACCTGCAGTGCAGATCAGGGCTGGGGGGGTGCAGAA.

This clone came up a few times. Genes and germline are mouse. The read comes to an end 4 residues before the CDR3 does, leaving the germline J gene to fill in the end. The V gene is TRBV12-1, the J gene TRBJ2-3, with a tentative D call TRBD1 (5 bases). Germline loops: CDR1 SGHSN, CDR2 HYEKVE. Trimming took 2 bases from V and 3 from J, leaving 14 bases between them. The CDR3 extends over 15 amino acids. The CDR3 here is CASSPRPGRAETLYF. CDR3 DNA, as far as it was read: TGTGCCAGCTCTCCCCGCCCAGGGAGGGCAGAA. Combining the CDR3 with reference TRBV12-1 and TRBJ2-3 gives the whole variable domain DSGVVQSPRHIIKEKGGRSVLTCIPISGHSNVVWYQQTLGKELKFLIQHYEKVERDKGFLPSRFSVQQFDDYHSEMNMSALELEDSAMYFCASSPRPGRAETLYFGSGTRLTVL.

Turning to this clone: The gene names here belong to mouse. The CDR3 end lies 4 residues beyond the end of the read and is filled in from the germline J gene. V and J are TRBV16 and TRBJ1-2; no clear D. Germline CDR1 and CDR2: SGHSA and FRNQAP. This CDR3 region has 12 residues. The CDR3 bases that were read are TGTGCAAGCAGCTTAGATCAGTCC. This encodes CASSLDQS. The full CDR3 is CASSLDQSDYTF.

As concerns this clone: Mouse names are used for the genes. The CDR3 goes on 4 residues after the read ends, and that part is filled in from the germline J gene. The rearrangement links TRBV19 to TRBJ2-1, with 9 bases fitting TRBD1. V lost 7 bases, J lost 3 bases, and 5 bases stayed unmatched. Germline lookup yields CDR1 FNHDT and CDR2 SITEND (reference sequence). The CDR3 sequence is 14 residues long. Partial CDR3 DNA: TGTGCCAGCGCACCGGGACAGGGCTATGCT. It translates to CASAPGQGYA. The entire CDR3 protein is CASAPGQGYAEQFF.

Worth noting for this clone: Mouse gene names and germline throughout. The observed sequence ends 4 residues before the CDR3 terminus, with the missing tail filled in from the germline J gene. The rearrangement links TRBV1 to TRBJ2-7; 7 bases agree with TRBD2. The CDR3 is 14 amino acids. Germline CDR1 is NSQYPW and CDR2 is LRSPGD (reference sequence). The covered CDR3 bases are TGCACCTGCAGTGCAGAGCTGGGGGAAGAT. Amino acids: CTCSAELGED. The entire CDR3 sequence reads CTCSAELGEDEQYF.

In the case of this clone: The listed genes are named as in mouse. The read terminates 4 residues ahead of where the CDR3 ends, so the germline J gene completes it. The gene calls are TRBV1 and TRBJ2-1, with 7 bases that match TRBD1. Trimming at V came to 3 bases and at J to 6 bases, leaving 2 bases not matched to a gene. CDR1 is NSQYPW, CDR2 LRSPGD, per germline (reference sequence). The CDR3 is made up of 13 amino acids. The CDR3 bases that were read are TGCACCTGCAGTGCGACAGGGCTTGCT. As protein: CTCSATGLA. The CDR3 reads in full as CTCSATGLAEQFF.

This clone appeared a few times. Gene names follow the mouse nomenclature. The read comes to an end 4 residues before the CDR3 does, leaving the germline J gene to fill in the end. The chain couples TRBV13-3 to TRBJ2-1; the match to TRBD2 covers 14 bases. Germline values: CDR1 NNHDY, CDR2 SYVADS. CDR3 size: 16 residues. The V and J ends lost 4 bases and 4 bases, in that order; junction bases with no gene match: 4. The CDR3 spells CASSRDWGGAYAEQFF. Partial CDR3 DNA: TGTGCCAGCAGTCGGGACTGGGGGGGCGCTTATGCT.

This clone was seen more than once but under ten times. The gene names here belong to mouse. The observed sequence ends 4 residues before the CDR3 terminus, with the missing tail filled in from the germline J gene. The rearrangement joins TRBV1 to TRBJ2-1; 10 bases match TRBD1. There are 17 residues in the CDR3. Germline values: CDR1 NSQYPW, CDR2 LRSPGD (reference sequence). CDR3 loop: CTCSAGSGTGAGAEQFF. CDR3 bases read: TGCACCTGCAGTGCAGGCTCCGGGACAGGGGCGGGGGCT.

The table lists this clone with a few counts. Gene and germline names: mouse. The read halts 4 residues ahead of the CDR3 end, with the missing end drawn from the germline J gene. The V gene is TRBV19, the J gene TRBJ1-4; D is possibly TRBD1 (5 bases). V lost 0 bases and J 5 bases, leaving 8 bases between the germline ends. The CDR3 consists of 14 residues. Germline lookup yields CDR1 FNHDT and CDR2 SITEND (reference sequence). CDR3 DNA, as far as it was read: TGTGCCAGCAGTATAGCAGGGAAGAACGAA. This translates into CASSIAGKNE. The whole CDR3 sequence is CASSIAGKNERLFF.